Described below is a single T cell receptor beta chain sequence and its context. The CDR3 runs to 11 residues. The V end was cut by 5 bases, the J end by 9 bases, with 8 bases between. Germline loops: CDR1 SNHLY, CDR2 FYNNEI. This specimen comes from a study of blood T cell repertoires in COVID-19. Study-wide background: PBMCs, B-cell-depleted T cells, or T cells provided the cDNA or gDNA that made up the material.

Study processing details: Estimation of nucleated cell counts relied on the amplification of reference gene primers. The data were produced by immunoSEQ multiplex PCR, yet TCRdb's version contains in-frame clones alone and is incomplete. The DNA was the basis for D and trimming; V, J and clone size are from that table. The sample contains 150,000 to 200,000 clones, under 90% of which appear only once. Recruited during active infection, patients (from Seattle) were subsequently followed longitudinally. What was sequenced was peripheral blood. The origin of this receptor is a woman in her 70s with COVID-19, enrolled during active disease. V gene TRBV2 combines with J gene TRBJ2-1; D gene unclear. The CDR3 nucleotides are TGTGCCAGCAGTTCTCCAGGTGAGCAGTTCTTC. Translation gives CASSSPGEQFF.